This entry is about one TCR beta chain. Antigen specificity is unknown. Germline V gene sequence: CDR1 MNHEY, CDR2 SVGAGI. The CDR3 is 15 residues long. No patient had autoimmune disease or received systemic immunosuppression. This sample stems from a study of OX40 agonist ivuxolimab in advanced cancers. Whole-study context: Patients were dosed with the agonistic anti-OX40 (CD134) antibody ivuxolimab. Patients in the trial were receiving intravenous ivuxolimab every 2 weeks, at doses of 0.01 to 10 mg/kg. General study points: Averaged across samples, CD8+ T cells carried more expanded clones than CD4+ did.

Some clones are missing from TCRdb's copy, which holds only in-frame ones; the method was immunoSEQ multiplex PCR. This table holds more than 55,000 clones, over 65% found once. The sample consisted of CD4+ or CD8+ T cells sorted from blood, taken in a trial of the OX40 agonist ivuxolimab. The chain is built from TRBV6-5 and TRBJ2-5; 11 bases agree with TRBD1. The end of the DNA is better explained by TRBJ2-7, so the J call may be wrong. The TCR originated in an adult with an advanced solid tumor such as melanoma, head and neck, liver or kidney cancer. The CDR3 here is CASSYSGTGGYEQYF. Here the CDR3 DNA reads TGTGCCAGCAGTTACTCGGGGACAGGGGGCTACGAGCAGTACTTC.